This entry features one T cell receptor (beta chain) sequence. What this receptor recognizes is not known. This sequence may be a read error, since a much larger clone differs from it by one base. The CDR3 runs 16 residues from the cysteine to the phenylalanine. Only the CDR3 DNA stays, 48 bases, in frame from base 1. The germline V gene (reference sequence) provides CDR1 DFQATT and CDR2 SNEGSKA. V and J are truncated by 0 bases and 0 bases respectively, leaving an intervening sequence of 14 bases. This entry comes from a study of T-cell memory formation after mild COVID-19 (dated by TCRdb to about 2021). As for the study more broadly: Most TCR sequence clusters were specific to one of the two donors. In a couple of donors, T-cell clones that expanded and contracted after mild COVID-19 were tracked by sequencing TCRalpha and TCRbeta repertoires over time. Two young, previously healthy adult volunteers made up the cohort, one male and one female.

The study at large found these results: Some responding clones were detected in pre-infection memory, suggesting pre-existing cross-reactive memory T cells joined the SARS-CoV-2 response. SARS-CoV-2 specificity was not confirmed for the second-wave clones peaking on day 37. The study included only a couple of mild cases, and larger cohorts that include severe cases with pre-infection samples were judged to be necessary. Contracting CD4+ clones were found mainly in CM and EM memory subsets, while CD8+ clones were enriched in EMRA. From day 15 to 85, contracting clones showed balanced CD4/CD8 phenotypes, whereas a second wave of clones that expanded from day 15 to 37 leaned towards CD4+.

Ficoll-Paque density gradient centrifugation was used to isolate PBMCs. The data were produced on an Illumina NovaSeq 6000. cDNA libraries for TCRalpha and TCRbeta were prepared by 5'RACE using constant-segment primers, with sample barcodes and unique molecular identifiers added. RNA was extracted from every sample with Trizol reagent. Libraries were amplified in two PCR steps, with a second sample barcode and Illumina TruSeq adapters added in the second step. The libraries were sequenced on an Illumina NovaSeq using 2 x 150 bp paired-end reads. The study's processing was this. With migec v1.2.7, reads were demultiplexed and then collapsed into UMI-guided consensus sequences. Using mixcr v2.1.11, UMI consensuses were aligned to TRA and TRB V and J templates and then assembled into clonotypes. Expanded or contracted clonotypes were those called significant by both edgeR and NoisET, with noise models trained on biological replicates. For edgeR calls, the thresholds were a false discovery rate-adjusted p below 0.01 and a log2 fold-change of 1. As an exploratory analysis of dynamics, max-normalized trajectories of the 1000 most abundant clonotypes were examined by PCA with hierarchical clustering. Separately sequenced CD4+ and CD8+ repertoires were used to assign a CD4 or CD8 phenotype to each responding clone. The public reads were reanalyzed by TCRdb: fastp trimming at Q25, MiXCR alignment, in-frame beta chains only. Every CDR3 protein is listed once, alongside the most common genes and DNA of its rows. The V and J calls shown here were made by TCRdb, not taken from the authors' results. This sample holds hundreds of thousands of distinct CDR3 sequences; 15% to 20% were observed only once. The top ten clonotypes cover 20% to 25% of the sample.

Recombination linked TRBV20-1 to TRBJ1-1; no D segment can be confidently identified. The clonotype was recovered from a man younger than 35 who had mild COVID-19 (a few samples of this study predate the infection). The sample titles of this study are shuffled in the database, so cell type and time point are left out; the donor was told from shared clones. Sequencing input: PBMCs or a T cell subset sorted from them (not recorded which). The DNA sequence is TGCAGTGCTAGAGATCGAATGGCCCAGATGAACACTGAAGCTTTCTTT. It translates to CSARDRMAQMNTEAFF.